This T cell receptor (beta chain) appears in the sequencing data of a study of cytomegalovirus exposure and HLA in healthy donors. Primers included in the PCR were 60 Vbeta and 13 Jbeta primers. TCRdb's copy holds only in-frame clones and misses some; the assay was immunoSEQ multiplex PCR. Here the sample spans some 150,000 clones, around 68% being singletons. Unmatched junction bases numbered 4, after V lost 3 bases and J lost 1 base. The CDR3 is 15 residues long. Germline assignment: CDR1 LNHDA and CDR2 SQIVND (reference sequence). The chain couples TRBV19 to TRBJ2-3, with TRBD1 identical over 7 bases. The sequenced sample consisted of PBMCs. This sequence originates from a man aged 30 to 39 in good health and CMV-seronegative. This chain's CDR3 is CASSIGTEGTDTQYF. DNA for the CDR3: TGTGCCAGTAGTATCGGGACAGAAGGCACAGATACGCAGTATTTT.